One sample yielded the 23 T cell receptor beta chains listed below, sequenced in a study of regulatory T cells in long-lasting Graves disease. Time point specified: persistent/refractory GD, antithyroid drugs over 5 years with positive TRAb. From PBMCs, RNA was extracted and then used to make the TCR library. CDR3 regions were amplified by Arm-PCR using iRepertoire HTBI primers to build TCR beta libraries. From the multiplex PCR reads, TCRdb called clonotypes with MiXCR, one entry per CDR3 protein. Of approximately 350,000 distinct CDR3 sequences listed, about 23% are singletons. Specimen: peripheral blood mononuclear cells (PBMCs), collected when the disease was refractory, from a patient treated with antithyroid drugs. The receptors stem from a woman aged 40 to 50 with Graves disease.

V usage is TRBV19 and J usage is TRBJ2-5; possible D gene TRBD1, 6 bases. Looked up from germline, CDR1 is LNHDA and CDR2 is SQIVND (reference sequence). V was pared by 5 bases and J by 5 bases, with 18 bases between. This CDR3 contains 15 residues. CDR3: CASSPRNRVSETQYF. CDR3 DNA: TGTGCCAGTAGTCCCCGAAACAGGGTTTCTGAGACCCAGTACTTC.

Ten or more counts support this clonotype. J is TRBJ1-2 and V is TRBV7-8; D might be TRBD1 (5 bases). The CDR3 is made up of 14 amino acids. The V and J ends lost 2 bases and 1 base respectively, with 8 bases between them. Germline V gene sequence: CDR1 SGHVS, CDR2 FQNEAQ. The CDR3 nucleotides are TGTGCCAGCAGCTTAACCGGGGGTAACTATGGCTACACCTTC. Translated: CASSLTGGNYGYTF. The full variable domain, with the rest looked up from reference TRBV7-8 and TRBJ1-2, is GAGVSQSPRYKVAKRGQDVALRCDPISGHVSLFWYQQALGQGPEFLTYFQNEAQLDKSGLPSDRFFAERPEGSVSTLKIQRTQQEDSAVYLCASSLTGGNYGYTFGSGTRLTVV.

This clonotype was found a few times. V and J are TRBV28 and TRBJ2-2, with a possible D match to TRBD1 (6 bases). CDR3 size: 15 residues. V gave up 5 bases and J gave up 9 bases, with 19 bases separating them. Germline values: CDR1 MDHEN, CDR2 SYDVKM. The CDR3 spells CASSPPKGDARELFF. Here the CDR3 DNA reads TGTGCCAGCAGTCCTCCTAAGGGGGATGCCCGGGAGCTGTTTTTT.

About this clonotype: It may be a read error: a sequence one base away is much more abundant. The chain carries TRBV6-1 and TRBJ1-1; 8 bases map to TRBD1. V lost 4 bases, J lost 4 bases, and 5 bases stayed unmatched. CDR1 is MNHNS and CDR2 is SASEGT in the germline V gene. The CDR3 runs to 14 residues. This chain's CDR3 is CASSAGQDLTEAFF. The CDR3 DNA sequence: TGTGCCAGCAGTGCGGGACAGGACCTCACTGAAGCTTTCTTT.

For this clonotype: A much bigger clone sits one base away, suggesting this may be a read error. The CDR3 DNA reads TGTGCCAGCAGTCGAACAGCAACTAATGAAAAACTGCTTTTT. It encodes CASSRTATNEKLLF. J is TRBJ1-4 and V is TRBV6-2 or TRBV6-3; no firm D call. The CDR3 is 14 residues long. Germline-derived CDR1 and CDR2 are MNHEY and SVGEGT.

The genes are TRBV5-1 and TRBJ1-4, with 11 nucleotides matching TRBD1. The CDR3 consists of 17 residues. V trimming: 0 bases; J trimming: 4 bases; junction bases outside the gene matches: 5. Germline V lookup: CDR1 SGHRS, CDR2 YFSETQ. This CDR3 is CASSLAGDRGFNEKLFF. The CDR3 bases are TGCGCCAGCAGCTTGGCTGGGGACAGGGGGTTTAATGAAAAACTGTTTTTT. Full variable domain (remainder filled in from reference TRBV5-1 and TRBJ1-4): KAGVTQTPRYLIKTRGQQVTLSCSPISGHRSVSWYQQTPGQGLQFLFEYFSETQRNKGNFPGRFSGRQFSNSRSEMNVSTLELGDSALYLCASSLAGDRGFNEKLFFGSGTQLSVL.

This clonotype was detected many times. The rearrangement links TRBV6-1 to TRBJ2-7, with 8 bases matching TRBD2. CDR1 is MNHNS, CDR2 SASEGT, per germline. Unmatched junction bases numbered 7, after V lost 6 bases and J lost 0 bases. The CDR3 runs 15 residues. The DNA of the CDR3 is TGTGCCAGCAGAATAGCGGGAAGACTCTCCTACGAGCAGTACTTC. It is translated as CASRIAGRLSYEQYF.

This clonotype was seen many times. The gene calls are TRBV12-3 or TRBV12-4 and TRBJ1-5; D gene uncertain. The CDR3 extends over 13 amino acids. V was shortened by 4 bases and J by 5 bases, with 9 bases between the two germline ends. The chain's CDR3 is CASSSDIHQPQHF. CDR3 sequence (DNA): TGTGCCAGCAGTTCCGACATTCATCAGCCCCAGCATTTT.

This clonotype has a count of ten or more. This rearrangement joins TRBV11-2 to TRBJ1-5; D perhaps matches TRBD1 (6 bases). This CDR3 is built from 15 residues. V was shortened by 5 bases and J by 4 bases, with 15 bases between the two germline ends. Germline lookup yields CDR1 SGHAT and CDR2 FQNNGV. The CDR3 DNA reads as TGTGCCAGCAGCCCAACCATGGACAGTAATCAGCCCCAGCATTTT. Amino acids: CASSPTMDSNQPQHF.

This clonotype was recorded at least ten times. The V gene is TRBV2, the J gene TRBJ2-7; TRBD2 might be the D (6 bases). The germline V and J ends were trimmed by 7 bases and 0 bases, with 16 bases remaining between them. Per germline, CDR1 SNHLY and CDR2 FYNNEI. This CDR3 has 15 amino acids. CDR3 coding DNA: TGTGCCAGCACTAAACTAGCTCCTTTCTCCTACGAGCAGTACTTC. Protein product: CASTKLAPFSYEQYF.

The rearrangement links TRBV28 to TRBJ2-7; TRBD2 aligns across 11 bases. Trimming took 5 bases from V and 4 from J; bases not matched to a gene: 10. The length of the CDR3 is 16 residues. CDR1 MDHEN and CDR2 SYDVKM come from the germline V gene. CDR3 amino acids: CASSTSGRSVWYEQYF. The CDR3 coding sequence is TGTGCCAGCAGTACTAGCGGGAGATCTGTGTGGTACGAGCAGTACTTC.

The table lists this clonotype with a few counts. The J gene is TRBJ2-7, the V gene TRBV5-6; 11 nucleotides match TRBD1. The length of the CDR3 is 14 residues. CDR1 is SGHDT and CDR2 is YYEEEE in the germline V gene. The junction had 4 bases not matched to a gene; V was cut back by 3 bases and J by 5 bases. CDR3 region: CASSYGQGADEQYF. In DNA form, the CDR3 reads TGTGCCAGCAGCTATGGACAGGGGGCCGACGAGCAGTACTTC.

There are many counts of this clonotype. The chain joins TRBV28 to TRBJ1-2; 7 bases match TRBD1. The V gene's germline CDR1 is MDHEN and CDR2 SYDVKM. This CDR3 has 14 residues. Losses at the gene ends were 5 bases for V and 6 bases for J; bases not matched to a gene: 9. In DNA, the CDR3 is TGTGCCAGCAGTAGCCAACAGGGGATAGATGGCTACACCTTC. Protein product: CASSSQQGIDGYTF.

This chain joins TRBV29-1 and TRBJ1-4; weak D call: TRBD1 (5 bases). The CDR3 is made up of 15 amino acids. Germline lookup yields CDR1 SQVTM and CDR2 ANQGSEA. Between the trimmed V and J ends, which lost 3 bases and 13 bases, there was a span of 24 bases. The CDR3 DNA sequence: TGCAGCGTTGAGACAAGATTCCCGCAGGGTCCCGGACTGTTTTTT. Amino acid sequence: CSVETRFPQGPGLFF.

The chain employs TRBV19 and TRBJ1-1; D not resolved. V was cut by 8 bases and J by 0 bases, with 10 bases left in between. The CDR3 has 13 residues. Germline V gene lookup returns CDR1 LNHDA and CDR2 SQIVND (reference sequence). The CDR3 sequence: CASPFPMNTEAFF. Here the CDR3 DNA reads TGTGCCAGTCCATTCCCCATGAACACTGAAGCTTTCTTT.

The CDR3 is CASSASGRSSYEQYF. DNA of the CDR3: TGTGCCAGTAGTGCTAGCGGGAGGTCCTCCTACGAGCAGTACTTC. The V gene is TRBV19, the J gene TRBJ2-7; 11 bases are a match to TRBD2. The CDR3 length is 15 residues. The germline V gene encodes CDR1 LNHDA and CDR2 SQIVND (reference sequence). With 5 bases clipped from V and 0 bases from J, the junction kept 3 bases outside the gene matches.

The gene calls are TRBV10-3 and TRBJ1-3, with 7 bases aligning to TRBD1. This CDR3 has 13 amino acids. The germline gives CDR1 ENHRY, CDR2 SYGVKD. Trimming cost V 11 bases and J 2 bases; bases outside gene matches: 6. CDR3 residues: CAVGTVAGNTIYF. CDR3 bases: TGTGCCGTCGGGACAGTGGCTGGAAACACCATATATTTT.

This clonotype was picked up many times. The chain has TRBV28 and TRBJ2-7; 7 bases agree with TRBD1. V shed 2 bases, J shed 8 bases, and the junction held 9 bases outside the gene matches. CDR1 and CDR2 from the germline V gene are MDHEN and SYDVKM. The CDR3 extends over 14 amino acids. Written as DNA, the CDR3 is TGTGCCAGCAGTTTAGTTGAGACAGGGTTCAAGCAGTACTTC. Translating gives CASSLVETGFKQYF.

The V gene is TRBV19, the J gene TRBJ2-7; D is perhaps TRBD1 or TRBD2 (5 bases each). The germline V and J ends were trimmed by 3 bases and 1 base, with 10 bases remaining between them. Germline CDR1 LNHDA, CDR2 SQIVND (reference sequence). CDR3 length: 14 residues. In DNA form, the CDR3 reads TGTGCCAGTAGTATTGAGGGGCAGTCCTACGAGCAGTACTTC. This translates into CASSIEGQSYEQYF.

The chain uses TRBV25-1 and TRBJ2-5, with D possibly called TRBD1 or TRBD2 (5 bases each). Germline CDR1 and CDR2: MGHDK and SYGVNS. This CDR3 is built from 15 residues. Between the trimmed V and J ends, which lost 3 bases and 5 bases, there was a span of 16 bases. The CDR3 sequence is CASSDHIGTGETQYF. The CDR3, as DNA: TGTGCCAGCAGTGACCACATAGGGACGGGGGAGACCCAGTACTTC.

This clonotype came up many times. This chain connects TRBV28 to TRBJ2-7, with unresolved D. Trimming cost V 2 bases and J 0 bases, with 14 bases left between them. This CDR3 is 16 amino acids long. CDR1 MDHEN and CDR2 SYDVKM come from the germline V gene. The CDR3 region has the DNA TGTGCCAGCAGTTTAGGCTTTTGGCGGAGCTCCTACGAGCAGTACTTC. It is translated as CASSLGFWRSSYEQYF.

This clonotype appeared many times. The gene calls are TRBV29-1 and TRBJ1-4; weak D call: TRBD1 (6 bases). This CDR3 has 12 amino acids. Trimming stripped 4 bases from V and 7 bases from J, with 10 bases between. Germline lookup yields CDR1 SQVTM and CDR2 ANQGSEA. In nucleotides, the CDR3 is TGCAGCGTTGCGGTCAGGGGTGAAAAACTGTTTTTT. Translation: CSVAVRGEKLFF.

This clonotype turned up a few times. J is TRBJ1-4 and V is TRBV19; D is possibly TRBD1 (5 bases). V lost 5 bases to trimming and J lost 3 bases, with 13 bases between them. Germline V gives CDR1 LNHDA, CDR2 SQIVND (reference sequence). The CDR3 covers 15 residues. The chain's CDR3 is CASSYGTVSNEKLFF. DNA for the CDR3: TGTGCCAGTAGTTACGGGACCGTTTCTAATGAAAAACTGTTTTTT.